This entry concerns a single T cell receptor (beta chain). Its antigen is still unknown. It has no much larger one-base neighbor in the sample; base qualities were not kept. The data were obtained in a study of OX40 agonist ivuxolimab in advanced cancers. Broadly, across the study: Ivuxolimab, which targeted the costimulatory receptor OX40 (CD134), was an agonistic, fully human IgG2 monoclonal antibody. The purpose of peripheral TCRbeta sequencing was to test whether ivuxolimab changed TCR sequence diversity and led to clonal T-cell expansion. Intravenous ivuxolimab was administered to patients every 2 weeks at six dose levels: 0.01, 0.1, 0.3, 1.5, 3 and 10 mg/kg. The monotherapy dose-escalation portion (N ≈ 50 patients) of the phase I ivuxolimab trial is reported in the paper. The dose-escalation cohort was about 87% male with a mean age of roughly 62 years, ranging from about 23 to 85. Prior anti-PD-1, anti-PD-L1 or anti-CTLA-4 therapy was permitted, and checkpoint inhibitors had been received by around 40% of dose-escalation patients. Among the roughly 52 dose-escalation patients, approximately 20 had hepatocellular carcinoma, roughly 15 melanoma, 9 renal cell carcinoma and 9 head and neck cancer. Partial responses were achieved by three dose-escalation patients, of whom one had hepatocellular carcinoma and two had cutaneous melanoma.

Trimming removed 4 bases from V and 0 bases from J, leaving 14 bases between the germline ends. Counted from cysteine to phenylalanine, this CDR3 has 15 amino acids. Of all the DNA, just the CDR3 is kept, 45 bases in frame from base 1. In the germline V gene (reference sequence), CDR1 corresponds to GTSNPN and CDR2 to SVGIG. Patients with a history of autoimmune disease or receiving systemic immunosuppression were excluded from the trial. Peripheral blood for TCR sequencing was drawn from every dose cohort at baseline, at cycle 4 day 1 and at cycle 7 day 1. Samples came from an open-label, multicenter, first-in-human phase I dose-escalation trial of ivuxolimab. The trial enrolled adults with locally advanced or metastatic head and neck squamous cell, hepatocellular, melanoma or renal cell carcinoma. Before TCR sequencing, CD4+ T cells and CD8+ T cells from peripheral blood were sorted into separate populations.

Broader findings and caveats from the paper: After ivuxolimab, expanded clones were on average more numerous among CD8+ T cells than among CD4+ T cells. The antigen specificity of the peripheral T cells that underwent clonal expansion was not determined. Low levels of normalized T-cell clonal expansion were also seen in some nonresponding patients. At doses of 0.1 to 3.0 mg/kg, clonal expansion of both CD4+ and CD8+ blood T cells was observed from baseline to week 6. Partial responders in the 0.1-3.0 mg/kg groups had among the lowest normalized peripheral clonal expansion, especially among CD8+ T cells.

To sequence the TCRbeta CDR3 region, genomic DNA was isolated from the sorted cells. The immunoSEQ Assay was used to sequence the TCRbeta CDR3 regions. TCRdb took over this immuneACCESS table, retaining in-frame rearrangements with V and J assigned. Such tables are incomplete; in checked studies, under half of the missing clones stem from an unresolved V gene, and the remainder is unexplained. In this sample the table shows tens of thousands of clones, approximately 90% of which occur a single time. The ten largest account for about 0.42% of the sample. This receptor was obtained from an adult with an advanced solid tumor such as melanoma, head and neck, liver or kidney cancer. The rearrangement combines TRBV30 with TRBJ2-3, with the D gene uncertain. Here the sequenced sample was CD4+ or CD8+ T cells sorted from blood, taken in a trial of the OX40 agonist ivuxolimab. The DNA reads as follows: TGTGCCTGGACGCGGAAAAGTACTAGCACAGATACGCAGTATTTT. This gives the protein CAWTRKSTSTDTQYF.